A selection of T cell receptor beta chains follows, all from one sample in a study of neurological immune-mediated disorders. TCRdb recomputed calls from the 5' RACE reads with MiXCR, one row per CDR3 protein. This sample has approximately 46,000 distinct CDR3 sequences; roughly 10% occur once, and the top ten carry about 1.6%. Sequencing was carried out using PBMCs. The receptors come from a woman between 40 and 55 years old in good health. CDR3s include the opening cysteine and the closing phenylalanine or tryptophan. Fields, in order: clone size, J gene, V gene, CDR3 protein. Not all rows give a size; the values are once, few, many and, for expanded clones, a class.

>many|TRBJ1-1|TRBV27
CASSLYTPLGQDTEAFF
>many|TRBJ2-1|TRBV5-1
CASSSRGLVSSYNEQFF
>many|TRBJ1-1|TRBV7-2
CASSSAVWYEAFF
>once|TRBJ2-5|TRBV5-1
CASSVPDRGASRETQYF
>many|TRBJ2-5|TRBV6-5
CASSPPLGDQYF
>many|TRBJ1-1|TRBV7-8
CASSSIRTGSEAFF
>many|TRBJ1-1|TRBV5-6
CASSLWNTEAFF
>many|TRBJ1-1|TRBV5-1
CASSLGTEAFF
>few|TRBJ2-1|TRBV19
CASSISGDAEQFF
>many|TRBJ1-5|TRBV6-6
CASTLTGREQPQHF
>many|TRBJ1-5|TRBV12-5
CASGLEGGAGQPQHF
>many|TRBJ2-7|TRBV20-1
CSAKPGLSYEQYF
>many|TRBJ2-2|TRBV15
CATSGLAALNTGELFF
>many|TRBJ2-3|TRBV20-1
CSAVRTVLWADTQYF
>NA|TRBJ2-2|TRBV6-5
CAITRGTGNTGELFF
>many|TRBJ1-2|TRBV7-2
CASSSGQGYGYTF
>many|TRBJ1-1|TRBV12-3/TRBV12-4
CASSRRTGGNTEAFF
>once|TRBJ1-2|TRBV20-1
CSARGTGSAYGYTF
>many|TRBJ1-1|TRBV5-1
CASSVGAGIEAFF
>NA|TRBJ2-1|TRBV2
CASCESTGSNEQFF
>many|TRBJ2-5|TRBV20-1
CSAHTGGETQYF
>many|TRBJ2-3|TRBV9
CASSPTPGGTDTQYF
>many|TRBJ2-7|TRBV10-3
CAIMEQGANEQYF
>many|TRBJ2-5|TRBV12-3/TRBV12-4
CASSRGAVRVETQYF
>many|TRBJ2-7|TRBV6-5
CASNSIRDRSYEQYF
>many|TRBJ1-4|TRBV29-1
CSVEGSTNEKLFF
>many|TRBJ2-1|TRBV5-1
CASSLVSSGVNEQFF
>many|TRBJ1-4|TRBV12-3/TRBV12-4
CASSLHGPNEKLFF
>NA|TRBJ2-5|TRBV7-2
CASSSFPGTQYF
>many|TRBJ2-7|TRBV9
CASSVGTGRKPYEQYF